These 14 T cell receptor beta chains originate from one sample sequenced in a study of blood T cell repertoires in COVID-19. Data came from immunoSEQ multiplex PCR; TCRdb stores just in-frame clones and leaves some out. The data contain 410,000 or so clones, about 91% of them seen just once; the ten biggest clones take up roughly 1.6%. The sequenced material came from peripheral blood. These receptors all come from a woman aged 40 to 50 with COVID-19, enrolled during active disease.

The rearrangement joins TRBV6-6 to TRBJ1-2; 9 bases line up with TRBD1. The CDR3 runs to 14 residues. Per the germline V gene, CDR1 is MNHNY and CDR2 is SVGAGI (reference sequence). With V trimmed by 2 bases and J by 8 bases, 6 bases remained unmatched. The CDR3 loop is CASSYQDRGGGYTF. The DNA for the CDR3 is TGTGCCAGCAGTTACCAGGACAGGGGAGGAGGCTACACCTTC.

The CDR3 reads CASSERREGSLHF. The CDR3, as DNA: TGTGCCAGCAGTGAAAGAAGGGAGGGGTCCCTCCACTTT. The J gene is TRBJ1-6, the V gene TRBV6-1; D perhaps matches TRBD1 (5 bases). Per the germline V gene, CDR1 is MNHNS and CDR2 is SASEGT. The CDR3 covers 13 residues. The V gene lost 2 bases and the J gene lost 14 bases, with 13 bases spanning the gap.

The CDR3 spells CASSLARGSNEKLFF. Here the CDR3 DNA reads TGCGCCAGCAGCTTGGCCAGGGGTTCTAATGAAAAACTGTTTTTT. The gene calls are TRBV5-1 and TRBJ1-4, with D perhaps TRBD1 (6 bases). The CDR3 sequence is 15 residues long. Germline CDR1 is SGHRS and CDR2 is YFSETQ. V lost 0 bases and J 3 bases, leaving 9 bases between the germline ends.

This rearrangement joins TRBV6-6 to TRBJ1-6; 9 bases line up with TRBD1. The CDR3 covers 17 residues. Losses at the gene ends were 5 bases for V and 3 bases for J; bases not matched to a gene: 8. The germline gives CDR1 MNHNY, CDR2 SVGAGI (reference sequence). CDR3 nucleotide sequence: TGTGCCAGCAGTCGGAGGACAGGGGCCATCTATAATTCACCCCTCCACTTT. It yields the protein CASSRRTGAIYNSPLHF.

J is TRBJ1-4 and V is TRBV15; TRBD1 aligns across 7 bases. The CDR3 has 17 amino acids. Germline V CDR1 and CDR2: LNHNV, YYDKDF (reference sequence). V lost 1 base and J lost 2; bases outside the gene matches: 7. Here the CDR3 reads CATSRVLTGLTNEKLFF. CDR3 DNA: TGTGCCACCAGCAGAGTATTGACAGGGTTGACTAATGAAAAACTGTTTTTT.

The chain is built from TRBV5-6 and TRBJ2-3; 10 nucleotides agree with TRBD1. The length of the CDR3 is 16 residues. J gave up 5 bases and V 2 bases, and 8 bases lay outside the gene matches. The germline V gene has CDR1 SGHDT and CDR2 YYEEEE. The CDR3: CASSFGTGEGEDTQYF. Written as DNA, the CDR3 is TGTGCCAGCAGCTTCGGGACAGGGGAAGGAGAAGATACGCAGTATTTT. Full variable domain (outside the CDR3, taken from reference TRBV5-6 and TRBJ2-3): DAGVTQSPTHLIKTRGQQVTLRCSPKSGHDTVSWYQQALGQGPQFIFQYYEEEERQRGNFPDRFSGHQFPNYSSELNVNALLLGDSALYLCASSFGTGEGEDTQYFGPGTRLTVL.

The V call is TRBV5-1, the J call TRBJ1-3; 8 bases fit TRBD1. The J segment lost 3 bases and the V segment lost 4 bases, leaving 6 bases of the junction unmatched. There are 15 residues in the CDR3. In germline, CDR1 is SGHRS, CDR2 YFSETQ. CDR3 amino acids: CASSHRTGNGNTIYF. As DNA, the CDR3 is TGCGCCAGCAGCCACCGGACAGGGAATGGAAACACCATATATTTT.

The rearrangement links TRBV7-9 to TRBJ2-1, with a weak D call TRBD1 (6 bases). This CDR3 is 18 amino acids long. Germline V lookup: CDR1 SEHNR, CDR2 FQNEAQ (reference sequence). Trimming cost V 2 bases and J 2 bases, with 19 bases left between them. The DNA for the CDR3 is TGTGCCAGCAGCTTAAAAGTTGGCGGGCAGGGGACCTACAATGAGCAGTTCTTC. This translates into CASSLKVGGQGTYNEQFF.

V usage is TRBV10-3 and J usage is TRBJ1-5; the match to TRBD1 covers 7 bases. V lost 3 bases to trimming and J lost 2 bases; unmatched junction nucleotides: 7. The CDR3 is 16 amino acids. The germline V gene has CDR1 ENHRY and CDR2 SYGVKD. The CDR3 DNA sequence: TGTGCCATCAGTGATAGTGGTGACAGGGGCAATCAGCCCCAGCATTTT. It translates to CAISDSGDRGNQPQHF.

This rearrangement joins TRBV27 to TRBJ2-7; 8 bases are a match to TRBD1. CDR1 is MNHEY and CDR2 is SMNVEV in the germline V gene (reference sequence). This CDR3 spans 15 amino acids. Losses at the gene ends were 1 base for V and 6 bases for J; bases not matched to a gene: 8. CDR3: CASSLFDRGRSEQYF. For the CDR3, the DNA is TGTGCCAGCAGTTTATTTGACAGGGGAAGGAGCGAGCAGTACTTC.

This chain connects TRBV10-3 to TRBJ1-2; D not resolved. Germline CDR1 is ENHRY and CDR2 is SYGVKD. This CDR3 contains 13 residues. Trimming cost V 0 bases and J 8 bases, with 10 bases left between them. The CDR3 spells CAISESREGGYTF. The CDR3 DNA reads TGTGCCATCAGTGAGTCCCGGGAGGGAGGCTACACCTTC.

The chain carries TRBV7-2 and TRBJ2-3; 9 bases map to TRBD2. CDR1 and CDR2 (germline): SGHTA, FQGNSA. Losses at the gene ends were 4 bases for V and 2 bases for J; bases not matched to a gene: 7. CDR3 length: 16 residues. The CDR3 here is CASSSLAGALTDTQYF. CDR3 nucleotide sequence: TGTGCCAGCAGCTCGTTAGCGGGGGCCCTCACAGATACGCAGTATTTT.

The CDR3 region has the DNA TGTGCCAGTGGACAGCGCTCTGGAAACACCATATATTTT. It encodes CASGQRSGNTIYF. The chain joins TRBV6-6 to TRBJ1-3; weak D call: TRBD1 (6 bases). V lost 9 bases to trimming and J lost 0 bases, with 9 bases between them. Germline CDR1 is MNHNY and CDR2 is SVGAGI (reference sequence). The CDR3 is made up of 13 amino acids.

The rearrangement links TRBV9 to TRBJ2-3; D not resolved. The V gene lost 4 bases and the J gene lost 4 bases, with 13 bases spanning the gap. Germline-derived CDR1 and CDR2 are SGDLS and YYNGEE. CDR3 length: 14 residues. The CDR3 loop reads CASSSRPEADTQYF. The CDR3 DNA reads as TGTGCCAGCAGCTCCAGACCCGAGGCAGATACGCAGTATTTT.